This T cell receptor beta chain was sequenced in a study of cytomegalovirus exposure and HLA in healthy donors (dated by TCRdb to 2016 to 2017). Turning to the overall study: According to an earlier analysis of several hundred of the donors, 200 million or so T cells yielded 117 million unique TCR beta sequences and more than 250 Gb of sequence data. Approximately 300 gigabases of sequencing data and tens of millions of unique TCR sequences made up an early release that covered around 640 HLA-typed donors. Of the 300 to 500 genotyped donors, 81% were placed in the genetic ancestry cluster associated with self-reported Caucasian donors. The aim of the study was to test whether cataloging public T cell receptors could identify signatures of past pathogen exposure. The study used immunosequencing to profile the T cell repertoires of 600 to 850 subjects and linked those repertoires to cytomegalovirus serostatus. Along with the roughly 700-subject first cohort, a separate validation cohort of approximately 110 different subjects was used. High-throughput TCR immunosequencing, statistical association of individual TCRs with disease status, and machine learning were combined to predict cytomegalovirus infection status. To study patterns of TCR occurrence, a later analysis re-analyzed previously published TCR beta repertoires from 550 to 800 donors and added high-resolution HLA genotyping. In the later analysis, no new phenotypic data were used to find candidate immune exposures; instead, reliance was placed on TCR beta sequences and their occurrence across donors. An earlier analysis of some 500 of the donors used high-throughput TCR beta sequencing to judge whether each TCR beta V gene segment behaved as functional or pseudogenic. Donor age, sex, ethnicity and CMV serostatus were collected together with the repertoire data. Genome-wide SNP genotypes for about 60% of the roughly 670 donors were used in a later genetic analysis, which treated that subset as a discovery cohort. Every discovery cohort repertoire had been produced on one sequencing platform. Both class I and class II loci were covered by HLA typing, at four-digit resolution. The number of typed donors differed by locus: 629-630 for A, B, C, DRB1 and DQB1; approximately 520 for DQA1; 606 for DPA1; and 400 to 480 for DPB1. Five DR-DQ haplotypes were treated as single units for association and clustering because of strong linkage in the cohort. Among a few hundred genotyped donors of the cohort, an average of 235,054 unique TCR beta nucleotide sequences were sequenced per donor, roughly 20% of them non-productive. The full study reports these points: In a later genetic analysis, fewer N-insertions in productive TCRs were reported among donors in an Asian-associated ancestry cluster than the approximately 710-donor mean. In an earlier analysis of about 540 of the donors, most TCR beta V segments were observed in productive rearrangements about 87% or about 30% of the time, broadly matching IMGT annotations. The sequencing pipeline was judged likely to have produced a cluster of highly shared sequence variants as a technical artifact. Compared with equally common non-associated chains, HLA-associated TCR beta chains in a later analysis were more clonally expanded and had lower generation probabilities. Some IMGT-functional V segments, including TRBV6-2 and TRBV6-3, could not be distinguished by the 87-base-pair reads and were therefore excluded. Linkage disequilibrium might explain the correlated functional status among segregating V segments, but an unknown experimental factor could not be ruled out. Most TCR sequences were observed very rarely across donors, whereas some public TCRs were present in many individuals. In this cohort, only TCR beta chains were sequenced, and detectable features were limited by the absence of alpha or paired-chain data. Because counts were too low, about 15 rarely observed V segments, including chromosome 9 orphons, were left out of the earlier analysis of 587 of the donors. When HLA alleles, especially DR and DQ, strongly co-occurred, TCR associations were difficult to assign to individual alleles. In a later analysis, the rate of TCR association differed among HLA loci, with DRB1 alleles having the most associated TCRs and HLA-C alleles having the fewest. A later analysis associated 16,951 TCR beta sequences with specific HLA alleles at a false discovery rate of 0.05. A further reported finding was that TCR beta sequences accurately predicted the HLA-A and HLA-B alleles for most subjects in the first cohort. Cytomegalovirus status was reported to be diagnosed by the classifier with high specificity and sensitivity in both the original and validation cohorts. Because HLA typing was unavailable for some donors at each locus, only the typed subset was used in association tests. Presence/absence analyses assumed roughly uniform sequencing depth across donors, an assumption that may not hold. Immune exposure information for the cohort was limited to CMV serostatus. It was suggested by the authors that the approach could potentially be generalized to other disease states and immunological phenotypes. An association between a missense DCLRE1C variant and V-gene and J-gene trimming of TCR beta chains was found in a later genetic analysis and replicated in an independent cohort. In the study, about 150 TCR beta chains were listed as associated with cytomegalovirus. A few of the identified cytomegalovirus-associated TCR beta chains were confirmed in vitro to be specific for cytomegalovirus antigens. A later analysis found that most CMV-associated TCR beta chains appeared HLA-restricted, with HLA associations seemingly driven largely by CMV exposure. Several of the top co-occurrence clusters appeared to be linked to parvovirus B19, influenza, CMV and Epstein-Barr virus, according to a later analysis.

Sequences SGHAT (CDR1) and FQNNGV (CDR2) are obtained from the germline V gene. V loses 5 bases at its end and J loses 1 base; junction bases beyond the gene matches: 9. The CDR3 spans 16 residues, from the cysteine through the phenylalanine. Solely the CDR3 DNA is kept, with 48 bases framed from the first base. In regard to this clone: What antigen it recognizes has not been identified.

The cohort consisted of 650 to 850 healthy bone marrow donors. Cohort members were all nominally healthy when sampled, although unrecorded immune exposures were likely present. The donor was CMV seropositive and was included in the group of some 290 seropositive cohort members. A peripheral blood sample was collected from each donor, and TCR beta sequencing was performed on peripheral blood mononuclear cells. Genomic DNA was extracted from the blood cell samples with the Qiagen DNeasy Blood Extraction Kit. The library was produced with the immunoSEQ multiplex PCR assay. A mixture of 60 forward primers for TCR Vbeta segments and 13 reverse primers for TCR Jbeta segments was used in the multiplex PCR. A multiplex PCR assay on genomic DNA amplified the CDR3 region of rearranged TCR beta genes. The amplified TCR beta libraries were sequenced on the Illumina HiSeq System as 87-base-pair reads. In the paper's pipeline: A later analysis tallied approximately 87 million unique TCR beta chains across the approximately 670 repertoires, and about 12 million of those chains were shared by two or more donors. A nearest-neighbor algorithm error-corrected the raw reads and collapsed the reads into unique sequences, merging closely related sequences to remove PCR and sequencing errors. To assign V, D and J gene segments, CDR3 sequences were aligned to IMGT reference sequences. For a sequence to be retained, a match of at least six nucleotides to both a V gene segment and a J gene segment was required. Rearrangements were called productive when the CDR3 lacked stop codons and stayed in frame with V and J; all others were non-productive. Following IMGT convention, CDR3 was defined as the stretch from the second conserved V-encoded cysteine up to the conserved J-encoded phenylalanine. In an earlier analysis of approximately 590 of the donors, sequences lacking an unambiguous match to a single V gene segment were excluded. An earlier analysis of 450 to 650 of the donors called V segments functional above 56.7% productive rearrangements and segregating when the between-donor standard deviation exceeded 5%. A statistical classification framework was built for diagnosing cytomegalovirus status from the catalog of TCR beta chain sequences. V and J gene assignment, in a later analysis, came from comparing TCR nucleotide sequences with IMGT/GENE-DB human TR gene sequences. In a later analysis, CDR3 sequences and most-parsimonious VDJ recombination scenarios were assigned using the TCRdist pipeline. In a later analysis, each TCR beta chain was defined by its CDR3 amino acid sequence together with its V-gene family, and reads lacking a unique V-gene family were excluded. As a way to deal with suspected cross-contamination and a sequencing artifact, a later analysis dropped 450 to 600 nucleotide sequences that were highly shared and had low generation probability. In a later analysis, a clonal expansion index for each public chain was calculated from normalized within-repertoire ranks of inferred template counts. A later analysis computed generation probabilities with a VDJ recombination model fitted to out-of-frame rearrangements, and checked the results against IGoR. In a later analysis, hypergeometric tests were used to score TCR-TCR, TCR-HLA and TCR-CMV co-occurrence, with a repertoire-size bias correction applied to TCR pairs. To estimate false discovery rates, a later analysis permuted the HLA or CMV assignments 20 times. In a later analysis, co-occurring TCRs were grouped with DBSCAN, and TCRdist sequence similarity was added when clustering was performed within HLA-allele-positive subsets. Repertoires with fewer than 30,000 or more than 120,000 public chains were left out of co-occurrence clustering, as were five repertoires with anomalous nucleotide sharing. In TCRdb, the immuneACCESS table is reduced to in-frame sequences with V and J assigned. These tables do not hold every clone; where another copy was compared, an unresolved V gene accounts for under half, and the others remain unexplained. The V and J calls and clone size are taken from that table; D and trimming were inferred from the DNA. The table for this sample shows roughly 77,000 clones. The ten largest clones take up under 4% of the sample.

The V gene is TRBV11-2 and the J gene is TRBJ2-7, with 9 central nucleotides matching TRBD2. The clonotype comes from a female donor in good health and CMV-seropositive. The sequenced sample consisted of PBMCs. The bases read TGTGCCAGCAGCAGGACAAAGACTAGCGGTTCCTACGAGCAGTACTTC. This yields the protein CASSRTKTSGSYEQYF.